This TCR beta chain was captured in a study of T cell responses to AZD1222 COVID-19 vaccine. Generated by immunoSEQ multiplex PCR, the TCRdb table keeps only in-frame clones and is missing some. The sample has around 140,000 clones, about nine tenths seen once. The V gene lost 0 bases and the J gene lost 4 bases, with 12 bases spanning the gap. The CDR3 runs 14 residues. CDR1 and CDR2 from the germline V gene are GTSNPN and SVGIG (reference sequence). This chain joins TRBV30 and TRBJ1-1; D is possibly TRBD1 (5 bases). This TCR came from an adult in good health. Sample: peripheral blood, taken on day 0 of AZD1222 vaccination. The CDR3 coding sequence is TGTGCCTGGAGTGTGTCCAGGGTTCCCACTGAAGCTTTCTTT. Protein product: CAWSVSRVPTEAFF.